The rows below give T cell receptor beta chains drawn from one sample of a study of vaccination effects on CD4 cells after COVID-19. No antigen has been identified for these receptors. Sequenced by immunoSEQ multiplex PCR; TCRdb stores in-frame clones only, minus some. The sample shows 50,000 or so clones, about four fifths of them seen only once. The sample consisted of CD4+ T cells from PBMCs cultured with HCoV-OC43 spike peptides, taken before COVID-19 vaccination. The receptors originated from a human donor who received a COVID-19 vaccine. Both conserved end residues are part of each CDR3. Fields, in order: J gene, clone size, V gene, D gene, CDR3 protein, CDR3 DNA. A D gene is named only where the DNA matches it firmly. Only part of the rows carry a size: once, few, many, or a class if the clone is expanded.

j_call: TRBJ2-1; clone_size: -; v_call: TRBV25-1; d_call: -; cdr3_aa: CASSDSRGATYNEQFF; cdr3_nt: TGTGCCAGCAGTGATTCCAGGGGGGCCACCTACAATGAGCAGTTCTTC
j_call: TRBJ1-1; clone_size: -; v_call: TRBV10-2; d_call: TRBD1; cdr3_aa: CASRDRVPTEAFF; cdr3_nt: TGCGCCAGCAGGGACAGGGTTCCAACTGAAGCTTTCTTT
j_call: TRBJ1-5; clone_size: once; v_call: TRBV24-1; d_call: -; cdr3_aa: CATSDLGGNQPQHF; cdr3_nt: TGTGCCACCAGTGATTTGGGGGGCAATCAGCCCCAGCATTTT
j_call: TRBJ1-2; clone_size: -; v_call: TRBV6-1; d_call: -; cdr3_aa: CASSEGGGLGYGYTF; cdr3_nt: TGTGCCAGCAGTGAAGGAGGGGGGCTTGGCTATGGCTACACCTTC
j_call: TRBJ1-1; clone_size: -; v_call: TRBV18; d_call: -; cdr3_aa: CASSPGSNTEAFF; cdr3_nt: TGTGCCAGCTCACCGGGCTCGAACACTGAAGCTTTCTTT
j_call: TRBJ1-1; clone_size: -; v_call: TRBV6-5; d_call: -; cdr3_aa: CASSYSRHMNTEAFF; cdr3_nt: TGTGCCAGCAGTTACTCGAGGCACATGAACACTGAAGCTTTCTTT
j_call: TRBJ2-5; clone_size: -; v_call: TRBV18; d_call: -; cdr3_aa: CASSIQRAETQYF; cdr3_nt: TGTGCCAGCTCAATCCAAAGGGCGGAGACCCAGTACTTC
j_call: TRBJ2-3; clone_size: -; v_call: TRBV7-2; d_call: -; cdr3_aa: CASSPTGGRTDTQYF; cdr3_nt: TGTGCCAGCAGCCCGACAGGAGGTAGAACAGATACGCAGTATTTT
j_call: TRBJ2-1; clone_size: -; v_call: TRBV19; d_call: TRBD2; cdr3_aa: CASSMRGEQFF; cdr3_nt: TGTGCCAGTAGTATGCGGGGGGAGCAGTTCTTC
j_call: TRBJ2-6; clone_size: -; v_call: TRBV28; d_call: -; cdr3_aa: CASSSPVGGNVLTF; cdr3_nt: TGTGCCAGCAGTTCTCCCGTAGGGGGCAACGTCCTGACTTTC
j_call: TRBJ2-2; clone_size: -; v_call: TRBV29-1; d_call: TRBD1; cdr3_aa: CSVTPGQSNTGELFF; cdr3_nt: TGCAGCGTTACCCCGGGACAGAGCAACACCGGGGAGCTGTTTTTT
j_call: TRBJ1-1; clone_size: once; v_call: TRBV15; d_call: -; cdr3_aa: CATSRDGGAMNTEAFF; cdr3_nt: TGTGCCACCAGCAGAGATGGGGGGGCAATGAACACTGAAGCTTTCTTT
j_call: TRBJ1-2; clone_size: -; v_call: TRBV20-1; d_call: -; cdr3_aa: CSASRGEGGYTF; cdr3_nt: TGCAGTGCTAGTCGGGGGGAAGGTGGCTACACCTTC
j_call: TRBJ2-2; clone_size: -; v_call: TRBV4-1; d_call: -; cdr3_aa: CASRYPGSTGELFF; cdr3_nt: TGCGCCAGCAGGTACCCAGGGTCCACCGGGGAGCTGTTTTTT
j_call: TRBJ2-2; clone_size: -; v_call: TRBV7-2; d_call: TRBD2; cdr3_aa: CASSSILAGTGELFF; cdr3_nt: TGTGCCAGCAGCTCAATTTTAGCGGGGACCGGGGAGCTGTTTTTT
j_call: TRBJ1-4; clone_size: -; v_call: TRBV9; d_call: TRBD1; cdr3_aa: CASSAMTGATNEKLFF; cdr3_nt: TGTGCCAGCAGCGCGATGACAGGGGCAACTAATGAAAAACTGTTTTTT
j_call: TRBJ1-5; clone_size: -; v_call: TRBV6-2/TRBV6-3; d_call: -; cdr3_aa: CASSYSTSQPQHF; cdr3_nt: TGTGCCAGCAGTTACTCGACTAGTCAGCCCCAGCATTTT
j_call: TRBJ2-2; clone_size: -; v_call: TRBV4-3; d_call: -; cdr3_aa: CASSLLESGELFF; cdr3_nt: TGCGCCAGCAGCTTGTTGGAGTCCGGGGAGCTGTTTTTT
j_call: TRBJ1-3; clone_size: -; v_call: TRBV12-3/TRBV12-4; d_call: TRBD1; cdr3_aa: CATRTGSGNTIYF; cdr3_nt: TGTGCCACGAGGACAGGCTCTGGAAACACCATATATTTT
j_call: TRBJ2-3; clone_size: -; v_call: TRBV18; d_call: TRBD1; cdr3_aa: CASSPGQGSTDTQYF; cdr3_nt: TGTGCCAGCTCACCGGGACAGGGGTCCACAGATACGCAGTATTTT
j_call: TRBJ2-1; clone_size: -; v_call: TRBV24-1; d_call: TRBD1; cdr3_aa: CATTDRGYNEQFF; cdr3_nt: TGTGCCACCACCGACAGGGGGTACAATGAGCAGTTCTTC
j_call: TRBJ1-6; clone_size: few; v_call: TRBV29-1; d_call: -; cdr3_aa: CSVARSTNSPLHF; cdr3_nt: TGCAGCGTTGCCCGCTCCACTAATTCACCCCTCCACTTT
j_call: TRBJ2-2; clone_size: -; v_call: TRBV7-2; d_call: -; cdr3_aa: CASSLRSANTGELFF; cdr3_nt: TGTGCCAGCAGCTTACGTTCAGCGAACACCGGGGAGCTGTTTTTT
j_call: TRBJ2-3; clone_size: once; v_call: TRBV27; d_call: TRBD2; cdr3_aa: CASSLPGLAGGGTDTQYF; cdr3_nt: TGTGCCAGCAGTTTACCCGGACTAGCGGGGGGTGGGACAGATACGCAGTATTTT
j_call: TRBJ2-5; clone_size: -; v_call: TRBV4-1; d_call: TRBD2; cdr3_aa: CASSKARGNQETQYF; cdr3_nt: TGCGCCAGCAGCAAAGCGCGGGGGAACCAAGAGACCCAGTACTTC
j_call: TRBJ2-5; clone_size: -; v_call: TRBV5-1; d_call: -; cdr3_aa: CASSLQALLGVQYF; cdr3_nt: TGCGCCAGCAGCTTGCAGGCCCTCTTGGGGGTCCAGTACTTC
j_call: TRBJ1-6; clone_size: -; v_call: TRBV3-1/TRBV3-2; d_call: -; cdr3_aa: CASSYTREVLNSPLHF; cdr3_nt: TGTGCCAGCAGTTACACGAGAGAGGTTCTTAATTCACCCCTCCACTTT
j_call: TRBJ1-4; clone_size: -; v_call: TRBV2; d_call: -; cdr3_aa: CASSEDKANEKLFF; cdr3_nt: TGTGCCAGCAGTGAGGACAAGGCTAATGAAAAACTGTTTTTT
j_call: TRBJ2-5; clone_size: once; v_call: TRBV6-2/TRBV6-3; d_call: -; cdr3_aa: CASSYGETQYF; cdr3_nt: TGTGCCAGCAGTTACGGGGAGACCCAGTACTTC
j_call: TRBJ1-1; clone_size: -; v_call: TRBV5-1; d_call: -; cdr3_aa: CASSPSSEGTEAFF; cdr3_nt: TGCGCCAGCAGCCCCTCGAGTGAGGGGACTGAAGCTTTCTTT
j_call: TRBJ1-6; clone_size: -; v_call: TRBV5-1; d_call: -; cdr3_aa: CASSSGGQGRSYNSPLHF; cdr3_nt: TGCGCCAGCAGCTCCGGAGGGCAGGGAAGGTCCTATAATTCACCCCTCCACTTT
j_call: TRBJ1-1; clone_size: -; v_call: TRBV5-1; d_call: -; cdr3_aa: CASSLIPGMNTEAFF; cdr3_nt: TGCGCCAGCAGCTTGATTCCGGGCATGAACACTGAAGCTTTCTTT
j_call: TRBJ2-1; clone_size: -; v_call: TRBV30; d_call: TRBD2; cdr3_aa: CAWSIAGGYNEQFF; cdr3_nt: TGTGCCTGGAGTATAGCGGGGGGGTACAATGAGCAGTTCTTC
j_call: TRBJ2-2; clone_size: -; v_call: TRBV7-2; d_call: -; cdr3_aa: CASSLVRIPGELFF; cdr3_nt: TGTGCCAGCAGCTTAGTGCGGATCCCCGGGGAGCTGTTTTTT
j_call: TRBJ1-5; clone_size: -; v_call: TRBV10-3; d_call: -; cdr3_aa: CAIRYDSNQPQHF; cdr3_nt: TGTGCCATCAGATATGATAGCAATCAGCCCCAGCATTTT
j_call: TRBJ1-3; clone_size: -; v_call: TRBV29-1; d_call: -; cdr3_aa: CSVPSGPGNTIYF; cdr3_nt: TGCAGCGTCCCGTCGGGCCCCGGAAACACCATATATTTT
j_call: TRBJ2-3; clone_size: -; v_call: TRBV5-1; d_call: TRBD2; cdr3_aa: CASSLSSGGANTDTQYF; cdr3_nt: TGCGCCAGCAGCTTGAGTAGCGGGGGGGCCAACACAGATACGCAGTATTTT
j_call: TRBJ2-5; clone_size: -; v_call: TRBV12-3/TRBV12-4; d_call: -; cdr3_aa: CASSLYETQYF; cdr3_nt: TGTGCCAGCAGTTTATATGAGACCCAGTACTTC
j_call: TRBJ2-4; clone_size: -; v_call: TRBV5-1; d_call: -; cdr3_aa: CASSYYEGAALAKNIQYF; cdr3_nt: TGCGCCAGCAGCTATTACGAGGGAGCGGCACTAGCCAAAAACATTCAGTACTTC
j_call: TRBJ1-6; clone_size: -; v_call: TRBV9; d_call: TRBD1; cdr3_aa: CASSGWDRHNSPLHF; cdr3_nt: TGTGCCAGCAGCGGGTGGGACAGACATAATTCACCCCTCCACTTT
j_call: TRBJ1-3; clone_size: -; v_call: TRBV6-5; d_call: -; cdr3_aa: CASSPAGTRPTIYF; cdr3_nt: TGTGCCAGCAGCCCGGCCGGGACGCGGCCCACCATATATTTT
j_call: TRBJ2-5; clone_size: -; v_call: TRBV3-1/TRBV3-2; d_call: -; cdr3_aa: CASSPSSPRRETQYF; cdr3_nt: TGTGCCAGCAGCCCGAGCTCACCTCGCAGAGAGACCCAGTACTTC
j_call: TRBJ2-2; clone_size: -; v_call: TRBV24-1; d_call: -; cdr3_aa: CATSDRVANTGELFF; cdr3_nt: TGTGCCACCAGTGACAGGGTGGCGAACACCGGGGAGCTGTTTTTT
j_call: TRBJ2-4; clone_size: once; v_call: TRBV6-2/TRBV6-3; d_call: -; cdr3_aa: CASSYSKGISKNIQYF; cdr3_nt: TGTGCCAGCAGTTACTCGAAAGGGATTTCCAAAAACATTCAGTACTTC
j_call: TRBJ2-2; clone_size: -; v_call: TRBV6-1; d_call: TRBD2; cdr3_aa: CASSEGGGGYTGELFF; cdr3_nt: TGTGCCAGCAGTGAAGGCGGGGGGGGATACACCGGGGAGCTGTTTTTT
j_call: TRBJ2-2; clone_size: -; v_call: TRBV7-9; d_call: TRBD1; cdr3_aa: CASSSGQGLLTGELFF; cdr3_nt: TGTGCCAGCAGCAGCGGACAGGGGTTGTTGACCGGGGAGCTGTTTTTT
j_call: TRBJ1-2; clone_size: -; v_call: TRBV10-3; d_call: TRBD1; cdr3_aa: CAISTGEPLNYGYTF; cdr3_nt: TGTGCCATCAGCACAGGGGAACCCTTAAACTATGGCTACACCTTC
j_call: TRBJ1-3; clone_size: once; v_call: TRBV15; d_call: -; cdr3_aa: CATSRDRVVAGNTIYF; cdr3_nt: TGTGCCACCAGCAGAGATCGTGTGGTTGCTGGAAACACCATATATTTT
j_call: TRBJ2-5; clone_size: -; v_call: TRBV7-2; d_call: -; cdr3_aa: CASSLVQGGQETQYF; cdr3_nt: TGTGCCAGCAGCTTAGTCCAGGGGGGCCAAGAGACCCAGTACTTC
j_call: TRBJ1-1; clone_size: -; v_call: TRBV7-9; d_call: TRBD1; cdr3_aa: CASSLNTGAEAFF; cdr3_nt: TGTGCCAGCAGCTTAAATACAGGGGCTGAAGCTTTCTTT
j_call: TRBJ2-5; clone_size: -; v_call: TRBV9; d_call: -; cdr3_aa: CASSVDTLRWETQYF; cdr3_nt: TGTGCCAGCAGCGTAGACACCCTTAGGTGGGAGACCCAGTACTTC
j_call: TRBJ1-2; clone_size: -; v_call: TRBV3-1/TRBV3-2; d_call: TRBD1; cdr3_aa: CASSRQGQGSYGYTF; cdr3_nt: TGTGCCAGCAGCCGTCAGGGACAGGGAAGCTATGGCTACACCTTC
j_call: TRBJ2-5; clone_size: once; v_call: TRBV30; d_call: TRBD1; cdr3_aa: CAWSMTGGQETQYF; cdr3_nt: TGTGCCTGGAGTATGACAGGGGGCCAAGAGACCCAGTACTTC
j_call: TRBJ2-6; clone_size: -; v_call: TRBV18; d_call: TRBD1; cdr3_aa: CASSSYRGLGANVLTF; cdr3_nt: TGTGCCAGCTCATCTTACAGGGGGCTAGGGGCCAACGTCCTGACTTTC
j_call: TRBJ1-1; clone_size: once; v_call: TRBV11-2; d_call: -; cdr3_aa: CASSLGGLAYAFF; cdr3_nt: TGTGCCAGCAGCTTAGGCGGCCTCGCGTATGCTTTCTTT